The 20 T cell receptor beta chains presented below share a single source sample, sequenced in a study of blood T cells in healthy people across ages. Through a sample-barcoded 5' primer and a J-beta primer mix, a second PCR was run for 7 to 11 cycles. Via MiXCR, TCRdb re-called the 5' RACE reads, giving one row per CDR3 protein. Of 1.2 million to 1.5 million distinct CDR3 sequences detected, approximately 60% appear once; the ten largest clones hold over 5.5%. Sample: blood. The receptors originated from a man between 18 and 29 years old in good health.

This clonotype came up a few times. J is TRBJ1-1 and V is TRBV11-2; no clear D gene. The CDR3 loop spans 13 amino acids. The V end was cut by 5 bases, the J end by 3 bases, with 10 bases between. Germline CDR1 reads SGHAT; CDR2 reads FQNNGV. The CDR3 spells CASSRVGYTEAFF. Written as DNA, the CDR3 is TGTGCCAGCAGCCGAGTCGGGTACACTGAAGCTTTCTTT.

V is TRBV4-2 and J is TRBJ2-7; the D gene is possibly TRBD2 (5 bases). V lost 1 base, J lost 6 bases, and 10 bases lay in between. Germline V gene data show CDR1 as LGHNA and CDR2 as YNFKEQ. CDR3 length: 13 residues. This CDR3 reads CASSQGVGSEQYF. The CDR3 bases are TGTGCCAGCAGCCAAGGCGTAGGGAGCGAGCAGTACTTC.

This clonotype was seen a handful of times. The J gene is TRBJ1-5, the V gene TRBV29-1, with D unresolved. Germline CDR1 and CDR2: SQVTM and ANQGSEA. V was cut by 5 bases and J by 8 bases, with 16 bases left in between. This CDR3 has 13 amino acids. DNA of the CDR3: TGCAGCGTTTCCAACAGTCTTCAGGAGCCCCAGCATTTT. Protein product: CSVSNSLQEPQHF.

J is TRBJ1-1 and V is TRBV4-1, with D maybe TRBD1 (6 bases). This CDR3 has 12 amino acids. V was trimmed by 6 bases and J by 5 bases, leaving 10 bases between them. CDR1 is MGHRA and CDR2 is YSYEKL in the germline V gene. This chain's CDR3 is CASRTTGTEAFF. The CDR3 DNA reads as TGCGCCAGCAGAACCACAGGGACTGAAGCTTTCTTT.

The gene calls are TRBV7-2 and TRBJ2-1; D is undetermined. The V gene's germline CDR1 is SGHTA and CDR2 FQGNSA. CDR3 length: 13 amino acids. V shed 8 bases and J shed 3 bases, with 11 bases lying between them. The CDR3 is CASERDNYNEQFF. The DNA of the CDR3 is TGTGCCAGCGAGCGAGATAACTACAATGAGCAGTTCTTC.

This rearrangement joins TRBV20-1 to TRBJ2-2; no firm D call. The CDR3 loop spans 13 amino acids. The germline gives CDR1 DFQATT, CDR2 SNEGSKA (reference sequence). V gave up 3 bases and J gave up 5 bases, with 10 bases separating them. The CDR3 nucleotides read TGCAGTGCTAGGACGGGTGGGACCGGGGAGCTGTTTTTT. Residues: CSARTGGTGELFF.

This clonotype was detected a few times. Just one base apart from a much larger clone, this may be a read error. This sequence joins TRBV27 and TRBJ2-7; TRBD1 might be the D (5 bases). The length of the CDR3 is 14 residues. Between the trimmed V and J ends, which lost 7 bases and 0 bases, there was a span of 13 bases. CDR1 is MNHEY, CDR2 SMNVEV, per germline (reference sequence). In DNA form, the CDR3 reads TGTGCCAGCAAGATATGCCAGGGCTCCTACGAGCAGTACTTC. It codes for CASKICQGSYEQYF.

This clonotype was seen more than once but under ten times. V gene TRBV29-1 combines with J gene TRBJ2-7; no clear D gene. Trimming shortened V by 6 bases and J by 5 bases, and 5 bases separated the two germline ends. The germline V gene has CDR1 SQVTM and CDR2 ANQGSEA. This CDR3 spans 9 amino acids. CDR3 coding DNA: TGCAGCGTACCCCACGAGCAGTACTTC. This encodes CSVPHEQYF.

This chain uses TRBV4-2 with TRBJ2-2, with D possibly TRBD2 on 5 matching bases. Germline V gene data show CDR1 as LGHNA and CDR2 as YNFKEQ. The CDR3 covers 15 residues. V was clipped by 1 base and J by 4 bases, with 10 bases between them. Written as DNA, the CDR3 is TGTGCCAGCAGCCAAGCGAGTCGGGGCACCGGGGAGCTGTTTTTT. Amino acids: CASSQASRGTGELFF.

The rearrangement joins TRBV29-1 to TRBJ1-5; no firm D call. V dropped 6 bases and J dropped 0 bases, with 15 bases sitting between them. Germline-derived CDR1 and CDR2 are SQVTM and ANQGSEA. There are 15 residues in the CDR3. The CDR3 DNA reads TGCAGCGTCCCCCCGAGGAGGGATAGCAATCAGCCCCAGCATTTT. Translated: CSVPPRRDSNQPQHF.

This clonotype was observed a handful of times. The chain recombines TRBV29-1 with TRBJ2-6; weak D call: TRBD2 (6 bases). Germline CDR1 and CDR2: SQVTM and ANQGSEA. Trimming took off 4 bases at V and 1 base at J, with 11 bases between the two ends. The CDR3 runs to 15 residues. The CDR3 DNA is TGCAGCGTTGTGGGGGGTGGGTCTGGGGCCAACGTCCTGACTTTC. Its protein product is CSVVGGGSGANVLTF.

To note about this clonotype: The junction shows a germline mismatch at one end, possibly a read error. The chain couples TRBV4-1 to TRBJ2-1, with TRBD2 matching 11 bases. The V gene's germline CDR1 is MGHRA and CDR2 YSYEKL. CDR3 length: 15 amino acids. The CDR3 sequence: CSSSRGLADYNEQFF. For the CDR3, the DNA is TGCTCCAGCAGCCGGGGACTAGCGGACTACAATGAGCAGTTCTTC.

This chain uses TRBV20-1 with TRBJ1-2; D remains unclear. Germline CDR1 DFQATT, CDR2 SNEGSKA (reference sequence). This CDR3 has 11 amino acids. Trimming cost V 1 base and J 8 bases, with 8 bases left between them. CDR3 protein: CSARAPTGYTF. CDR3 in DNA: TGCAGTGCTAGAGCCCCCACCGGCTACACCTTC.

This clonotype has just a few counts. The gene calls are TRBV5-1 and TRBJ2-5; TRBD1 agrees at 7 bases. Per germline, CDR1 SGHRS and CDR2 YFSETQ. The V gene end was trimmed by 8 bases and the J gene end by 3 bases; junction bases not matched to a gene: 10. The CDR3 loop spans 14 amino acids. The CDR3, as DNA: TGCGCCAGTATAAGGACAGGTTACGAAGAGACCCAGTACTTC. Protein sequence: CASIRTGYEETQYF.

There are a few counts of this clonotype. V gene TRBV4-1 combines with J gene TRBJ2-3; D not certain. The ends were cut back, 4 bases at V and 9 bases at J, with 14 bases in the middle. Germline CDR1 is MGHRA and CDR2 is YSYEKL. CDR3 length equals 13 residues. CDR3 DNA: TGCGCCAGCAGCCTACACGCCGAAGGGACGCAGTATTTT. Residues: CASSLHAEGTQYF.

CDR3: CASSYSPGTATYEQYF. The CDR3 coding sequence is TGTGCCAGCAGTTATAGTCCCGGGACAGCGACCTACGAGCAGTACTTC. The chain is built from TRBV7-9 and TRBJ2-7; 7 nucleotides agree with TRBD1. V was clipped by 6 bases and J by 2 bases; unmatched bases: 13. Germline loops: CDR1 SEHNR, CDR2 FQNEAQ (reference sequence). This CDR3 has 16 amino acids.

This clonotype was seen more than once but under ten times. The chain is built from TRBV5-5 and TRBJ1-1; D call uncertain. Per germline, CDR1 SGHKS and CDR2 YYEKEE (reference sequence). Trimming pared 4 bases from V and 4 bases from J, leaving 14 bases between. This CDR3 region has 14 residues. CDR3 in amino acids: CASSPLLLRTEAFF. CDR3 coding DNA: TGTGCCAGCAGCCCACTTTTGTTGCGCACTGAAGCTTTCTTT. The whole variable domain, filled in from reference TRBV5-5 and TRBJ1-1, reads DAGVTQSPTHLIKTRGQQVTLRCSPISGHKSVSWYQQVLGQGPQFIFQYYEKEERGRGNFPDRFSARQFPNYSSELNVNALLLGDSALYLCASSPLLLRTEAFFGQGTRLTVV.

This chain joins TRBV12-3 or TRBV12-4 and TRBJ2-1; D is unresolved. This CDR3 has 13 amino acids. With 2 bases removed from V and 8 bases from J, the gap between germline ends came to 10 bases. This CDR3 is CASSLLPTHEQFF. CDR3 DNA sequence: TGTGCCAGCAGTTTACTCCCAACTCATGAGCAGTTCTTC.

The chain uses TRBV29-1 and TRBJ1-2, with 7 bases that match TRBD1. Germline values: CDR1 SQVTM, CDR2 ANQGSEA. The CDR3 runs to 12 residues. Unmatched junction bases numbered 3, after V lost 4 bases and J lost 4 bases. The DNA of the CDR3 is TGCAGCGTTGCGGAGGGGGCCTATGGCTACACCTTC. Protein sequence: CSVAEGAYGYTF.

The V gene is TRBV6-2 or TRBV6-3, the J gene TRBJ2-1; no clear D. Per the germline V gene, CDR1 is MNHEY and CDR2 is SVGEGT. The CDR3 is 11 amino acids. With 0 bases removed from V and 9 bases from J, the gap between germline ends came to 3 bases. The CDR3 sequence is CASSYSVEQFF. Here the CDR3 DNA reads TGTGCCAGCAGTTACTCTGTTGAGCAGTTCTTC.